A selection of T cell receptor beta chains follows, all from one sample in a study of blood T cell repertoires in COVID-19. TCRdb's copy holds only in-frame clones and misses some; the assay was immunoSEQ multiplex PCR. The table records fewer than 200,000 clones, 87% of them present only once. Sample: peripheral blood. All receptors come from a woman aged 45 to 65 with acute or convalescent COVID-19. Both conserved end residues are part of each CDR3. D genes are given only for firm matches. The size of a clone is reported for some rows only, either as once, few or many, or as a class for expanded clones.

cdr3_nt cdr3_aa clone_size j_call v_call d_call
TGTGCCAGTAGCTTTAGCCGGGAAACGAGTGGCTACACCTTC CASSFSRETSGYTF . TRBJ1-2 TRBV19 .
TGTGCCAGCTCACCCCCCGGACAGAAAACCTACGAGCAGTACTTC CASSPPGQKTYEQYF . TRBJ2-7 TRBV18 .
TGTGCCAGCAGCTTAATGACCCGGGGGAGCTATGGCTACACCTTC CASSLMTRGSYGYTF . TRBJ1-2 TRBV7-2 .
TGTGCCTGGACCGGGGGGGTAGACAATCAGCCCCAGCATTTT CAWTGGVDNQPQHF . TRBJ1-5 TRBV30 .
TGCGCCAGCAGCCCGTGGACAGGTGAATCTAACTATGGCTACACCTTC CASSPWTGESNYGYTF . TRBJ1-2 TRBV5-1 TRBD1
TGCGCCAGCAGCCAAGATACTCCGGGGGGGACAGATACGCAGTATTTT CASSQDTPGGTDTQYF . TRBJ2-3 TRBV4-3 TRBD2
TGTGCCAGCAGCTTCCTCGGCCAGGGAGGACCCTCTTTCTTT CASSFLGQGGPSFF once TRBJ1-1 TRBV9 .
TGCGCCAGCAGCTTGGCCGGGTTGGGCAGGGGAGGGTACACTGAAGCTTTCTTT CASSLAGLGRGGYTEAFF . TRBJ1-1 TRBV5-1 .
TGTGCCAGCAGTCCGAACCTGGGACAGGGCTATGGCTACACCTTC CASSPNLGQGYGYTF . TRBJ1-2 TRBV6-5 TRBD1
TGTGCCAGCAGCTTAATACGGTTTAATTCACCCCTCCACTTT CASSLIRFNSPLHF . TRBJ1-6 TRBV11-3 .
TGTGCCAGCAGCTTAAGCGGGACTGAAGCTTTCTTT CASSLSGTEAFF . TRBJ1-1 TRBV7-9 .
TGTGCCACCAAACAGGGCCCCTCCTACGAGCAGTACTTC CATKQGPSYEQYF . TRBJ2-7 TRBV2 .
TGTGCCAGCAGCCCCTATAGCGGGAGGGGCACCGGGGAGCTGTTTTTT CASSPYSGRGTGELFF . TRBJ2-2 TRBV7-2 TRBD2
TGCAGCGTCGGGCGATTTATCGGGGGGCAAGTTTATTATGGCTACACCTTC CSVGRFIGGQVYYGYTF once TRBJ1-2 TRBV29-1 .
TGTGCCAGCAGCTTGTTCAACAGGGGGCGCAGCAATCAGCCCCAGCATTTT CASSLFNRGRSNQPQHF . TRBJ1-5 TRBV5-8 TRBD1
TGTGCTAGTGGTTTGGTAACAGGGACAGGGGGCAGAGGCTACACCTTC CASGLVTGTGGRGYTF once TRBJ1-2 TRBV12-5 TRBD1
TGCGCCAGCGCTAGCGGGGGGGCCATCGATACGCAGTATTTT CASASGGAIDTQYF . TRBJ2-3 TRBV5-1 TRBD2
TGTGCCACCAGTGATTCAGACAGGGACTATGGCTACACCTTC CATSDSDRDYGYTF . TRBJ1-2 TRBV24-1 TRBD1
TGTGCCAGCAGCTACCGACAGTCGGACACTGAAGCTTTCTTT CASSYRQSDTEAFF . TRBJ1-1 TRBV7-2 .
TGCGCCAGCAGTGAGTCGGCCCTAGCGGGAGGGTCCGACGAGCAGTACTTC CASSESALAGGSDEQYF . TRBJ2-7 TRBV10-1 TRBD2
TGTGCCAGTGGGGCGGCGCAATTAGAGAATTCACCCCTCCACTTT CASGAAQLENSPLHF . TRBJ1-6 TRBV9 .
TGTGCCACCTCTGGGGGCTCGGACTATGGCTACACCTTC CATSGGSDYGYTF . TRBJ1-2 TRBV15 .
TGTGCCAGCAGCCACCCCTTTAAGACCCAGTACTTC CASSHPFKTQYF once TRBJ2-5 TRBV3-1/TRBV3-2 .
TGTGCCAGCAGCGTAGAGAGGGAGGGTGGCTACACCTTC CASSVEREGGYTF . TRBJ1-2 TRBV9 .
TGCGCCAGCAAACAGCTTAATACTAACTATGGCTACACCTTC CASKQLNTNYGYTF . TRBJ1-2 TRBV5-1 .
TGTGCCACCAGCAGAGATAGGGGTCGAGGACAGGGGCGCGCAACTAATGAAAAACTGTTTTTT CATSRDRGRGQGRATNEKLFF . TRBJ1-4 TRBV15 TRBD1
TGTGCCAGCAGTTTCATAGCCGGGACAGGGGGGTACGAGCAGTACTTC CASSFIAGTGGYEQYF many TRBJ2-7 TRBV11-2 TRBD1